This TCR beta chain appears in the sequencing data of a study of T cell clones after liver transplantation. Profiled with immunoSEQ multiplex PCR; TCRdb holds only in-frame clones, not every one. The sample lists over 45,000 clones, 65% to 80% seen once, with about 10% in the top ten. CDR1 and CDR2 from the germline V gene are MNHEY and SVGAGI. CDR3 length: 16 amino acids. Losses at the gene ends were 2 bases for V and 2 bases for J; bases not matched to a gene: 4. The chain carries TRBV6-5 and TRBJ1-2; the match to TRBD1 covers 11 bases. The receptor was isolated from a human patient who received a liver transplant. T cells may partly derive from the graft donor. The sample consisted of CD4+ T cells from blood, taken roughly 56 months after liver transplant. The CDR3 sequence: CASSYEGTGGNYGYTF. In DNA, the CDR3 is TGTGCCAGCAGTTACGAGGGGACAGGGGGGAACTATGGCTACACCTTC.